Listed below are T cell receptor beta chains from one sample, sequenced in a study of blood T cell repertoires in COVID-19. Sequenced by immunoSEQ multiplex PCR; TCRdb stores in-frame clones only, minus some. In the table there are 120,000 or so clones, 65% to 80% of which are singletons. Specimen: peripheral blood. The receptor set was obtained from a man aged 50-59 years with acute or convalescent COVID-19. CDR3s include the opening cysteine and the closing phenylalanine or tryptophan. A D gene is named only where the DNA matches it firmly. For some rows the clone size is stated as once, few or many, or as a class when expanded; others skip it.

v_call: TRBV24-1; j_call: TRBJ1-5; clone_size: NA; d_call: TRBD1; cdr3_aa: CATRTGGLFFYQPQHF; cdr3_nt: TGTGCCACCAGGACAGGGGGATTATTCTTTTATCAGCCCCAGCATTTT
v_call: TRBV6-6; j_call: TRBJ1-3; clone_size: few; d_call: NA; cdr3_aa: CASSITPSGSGNTIYF; cdr3_nt: TGTGCCAGCAGCATAACACCGTCGGGCTCTGGAAACACCATATATTTT
v_call: TRBV2; j_call: TRBJ2-7; clone_size: once; d_call: NA; cdr3_aa: CASSELSNNPQNYEQYF; cdr3_nt: TGTGCCAGCAGTGAATTATCCAACAACCCTCAAAACTACGAGCAGTACTTC
v_call: TRBV29-1; j_call: TRBJ2-7; clone_size: NA; d_call: NA; cdr3_aa: CSVEWGTGQYF; cdr3_nt: TGCAGCGTTGAGTGGGGGACTGGGCAGTACTTC
v_call: TRBV10-3; j_call: TRBJ1-1; clone_size: NA; d_call: TRBD1; cdr3_aa: CAGGTGGERGEAFF; cdr3_nt: TGTGCCGGAGGGACAGGGGGCGAAAGGGGTGAAGCTTTCTTT
v_call: TRBV2; j_call: TRBJ2-4; clone_size: few; d_call: TRBD2; cdr3_aa: CASSQGLGDPNIQYF; cdr3_nt: TGTGCCAGCAGTCAGGGACTAGGGGACCCTAACATTCAGTACTTC
v_call: TRBV7-9; j_call: TRBJ1-2; clone_size: NA; d_call: TRBD1; cdr3_aa: CASSLTGSFTYGYTF; cdr3_nt: TGTGCCAGCAGCTTGACAGGGTCCTTTACCTATGGCTACACCTTC
v_call: TRBV19; j_call: TRBJ2-7; clone_size: NA; d_call: TRBD1; cdr3_aa: CASSIGTGEQYF; cdr3_nt: TGTGCCAGTAGTATTGGGACAGGGGAGCAGTACTTC
v_call: TRBV19; j_call: TRBJ1-5; clone_size: NA; d_call: TRBD1; cdr3_aa: CASRSRGQGEPQHF; cdr3_nt: TGTGCCAGTAGAAGCAGGGGGCAAGGCGAGCCCCAGCATTTT
v_call: TRBV19; j_call: TRBJ1-4; clone_size: NA; d_call: TRBD1; cdr3_aa: CASSPKPGQGRSYNEKLFF; cdr3_nt: TGTGCCAGTAGTCCTAAACCGGGACAGGGGCGCTCATATAATGAAAAACTGTTTTTT
v_call: TRBV18; j_call: TRBJ1-1; clone_size: NA; d_call: NA; cdr3_aa: CASSPGRNTEAFF; cdr3_nt: TGTGCCAGTTCACCAGGGAGGAACACTGAAGCTTTCTTT
v_call: TRBV5-1; j_call: TRBJ1-1; clone_size: once; d_call: NA; cdr3_aa: CASRFPGGDTEAFF; cdr3_nt: TGCGCCAGCCGCTTTCCCGGAGGGGACACTGAAGCTTTCTTT
v_call: TRBV19; j_call: TRBJ2-1; clone_size: NA; d_call: TRBD2; cdr3_aa: CASTDRASGKDEQFF; cdr3_nt: TGTGCCAGTACCGATAGGGCTAGCGGGAAAGATGAGCAGTTCTTC
v_call: TRBV14; j_call: TRBJ1-1; clone_size: NA; d_call: NA; cdr3_aa: CASSPVSFNTEAFF; cdr3_nt: TGTGCCAGCAGCCCCGTTTCCTTTAACACTGAAGCTTTCTTT
v_call: TRBV29-1; j_call: TRBJ2-1; clone_size: NA; d_call: NA; cdr3_aa: CSVIDNKSYNEQFF; cdr3_nt: TGCAGCGTGATTGACAATAAATCCTACAATGAGCAGTTCTTC
v_call: TRBV3-1/TRBV3-2; j_call: TRBJ2-7; clone_size: NA; d_call: TRBD1; cdr3_aa: CASSPGTGTYEQYF; cdr3_nt: TGTGCCAGCAGCCCCGGGACAGGAACCTACGAGCAGTACTTC
v_call: TRBV7-9; j_call: TRBJ2-1; clone_size: NA; d_call: TRBD2; cdr3_aa: CASSLAGGQYNEQFF; cdr3_nt: TGTGCCAGCAGTTTAGCGGGGGGGCAATACAATGAGCAGTTCTTC
v_call: TRBV18; j_call: TRBJ1-1; clone_size: NA; d_call: NA; cdr3_aa: CASSPETDTEAFF; cdr3_nt: TGTGCCAGCTCTCCGGAGACGGACACTGAAGCTTTCTTT
v_call: TRBV7-3; j_call: TRBJ2-5; clone_size: once; d_call: NA; cdr3_aa: CASRGEVGETQYF; cdr3_nt: TGTGCCAGCCGTGGGGAGGTGGGGGAGACCCAGTACTTC
v_call: TRBV28; j_call: TRBJ1-1; clone_size: few; d_call: NA; cdr3_aa: CASSLQQGSAEAFF; cdr3_nt: TGTGCCAGCAGTTTACAGCAGGGAAGCGCTGAAGCTTTCTTT
v_call: TRBV28; j_call: TRBJ1-6; clone_size: NA; d_call: NA; cdr3_aa: CASSLFSLGLGNSPLHF; cdr3_nt: TGTGCCAGCAGTTTATTTTCATTGGGGCTCGGTAATTCACCCCTCCACTTT
v_call: TRBV10-2; j_call: TRBJ1-3; clone_size: NA; d_call: NA; cdr3_aa: CASSADRPSGNTIYF; cdr3_nt: TGCGCCAGCAGCGCAGACAGGCCCTCTGGAAACACCATATATTTT
v_call: TRBV9; j_call: TRBJ2-5; clone_size: NA; d_call: NA; cdr3_aa: CASSVGVQETQYF; cdr3_nt: TGTGCCAGCAGCGTAGGCGTTCAAGAGACCCAGTACTTC
v_call: TRBV11-2; j_call: TRBJ2-1; clone_size: NA; d_call: NA; cdr3_aa: CASSLGGSSYNEQFF; cdr3_nt: TGTGCCAGCAGCTTAGGCGGCAGCTCCTACAATGAGCAGTTCTTC
v_call: TRBV12-5; j_call: TRBJ1-1; clone_size: NA; d_call: TRBD1; cdr3_aa: CASGSGQAMNTEAFF; cdr3_nt: TGTGCTAGTGGTTCCGGACAGGCCATGAACACTGAAGCTTTCTTT
v_call: TRBV5-1; j_call: TRBJ1-4; clone_size: NA; d_call: TRBD1; cdr3_aa: CASSFDRAGEKLFF; cdr3_nt: TGCGCCAGCAGCTTCGACAGGGCGGGGGAAAAACTGTTTTTT
v_call: TRBV5-1; j_call: TRBJ2-7; clone_size: NA; d_call: NA; cdr3_aa: CASSEQPMRDSYEQYF; cdr3_nt: TGCGCCAGCAGCGAACAACCCATGAGGGACTCCTACGAGCAGTACTTC
v_call: TRBV7-3; j_call: TRBJ1-2; clone_size: NA; d_call: NA; cdr3_aa: CASSPGWGYGYTF; cdr3_nt: TGTGCCAGCAGCCCGGGATGGGGATATGGCTACACCTTC
v_call: TRBV18; j_call: TRBJ2-5; clone_size: once; d_call: NA; cdr3_aa: CASSPPAGKETQYF; cdr3_nt: TGTGCCAGCTCACCACCGGCGGGTAAAGAGACCCAGTACTTC
v_call: TRBV18; j_call: TRBJ1-4; clone_size: NA; d_call: NA; cdr3_aa: CASSPPGSTGEKLFF; cdr3_nt: TGTGCCAGCTCACCACCTGGGTCAACGGGTGAAAAACTGTTTTTT
v_call: TRBV7-6; j_call: TRBJ1-6; clone_size: NA; d_call: NA; cdr3_aa: CASRRTYNSPLHF; cdr3_nt: TGTGCCAGCAGGAGAACGTATAATTCACCCCTCCACTTT
v_call: TRBV20-1; j_call: TRBJ2-7; clone_size: NA; d_call: NA; cdr3_aa: CSARDHYEQYF; cdr3_nt: TGCAGTGCTAGAGACCACTACGAGCAGTACTTC
v_call: TRBV11-1; j_call: TRBJ1-2; clone_size: NA; d_call: TRBD1; cdr3_aa: CASSETPGQENYGYTF; cdr3_nt: TGTGCCAGCTCGGAAACCCCGGGACAGGAGAACTATGGCTACACCTTC
v_call: TRBV7-9; j_call: TRBJ1-2; clone_size: NA; d_call: TRBD1; cdr3_aa: CASSKDRGRANYGYTF; cdr3_nt: TGTGCCAGCAGCAAGGACAGGGGGCGCGCGAACTATGGCTACACCTTC
v_call: TRBV28; j_call: TRBJ2-7; clone_size: NA; d_call: NA; cdr3_aa: CASIGTGPSYEQYF; cdr3_nt: TGTGCCAGCATTGGAACAGGGCCCTCCTACGAGCAGTACTTC
v_call: TRBV3-1/TRBV3-2; j_call: TRBJ2-5; clone_size: NA; d_call: NA; cdr3_aa: CASSQVGALRQETQYF; cdr3_nt: TGTGCCAGCAGCCAAGTTGGGGCCCTAAGGCAAGAGACCCAGTACTTC
v_call: TRBV4-1; j_call: TRBJ1-5; clone_size: NA; d_call: TRBD1; cdr3_aa: CASSQPPGQGEDQPQHF; cdr3_nt: TGCGCCAGCAGCCAACCCCCAGGGCAGGGGGAAGATCAGCCCCAGCATTTT
v_call: TRBV24-1; j_call: TRBJ2-1; clone_size: NA; d_call: NA; cdr3_aa: CATSDGTGDGNEQFF; cdr3_nt: TGTGCCACCAGTGACGGAACGGGAGATGGCAATGAGCAGTTCTTC
v_call: TRBV19; j_call: TRBJ1-1; clone_size: few; d_call: NA; cdr3_aa: CASSIGGAEAFF; cdr3_nt: TGTGCCAGTAGTATAGGGGGGGCTGAAGCTTTCTTT
v_call: TRBV6-2/TRBV6-3; j_call: TRBJ2-2; clone_size: NA; d_call: TRBD1; cdr3_aa: CASSRTGTGGGTGELFF; cdr3_nt: TGTGCCAGCAGTCGTACTGGGACAGGGGGCGGCACCGGGGAGCTGTTTTTT
v_call: TRBV6-1; j_call: TRBJ1-5; clone_size: once; d_call: NA; cdr3_aa: CASSEGATVHQPQHF; cdr3_nt: TGTGCCAGCAGTGAAGGGGCTACGGTCCATCAGCCCCAGCATTTT
v_call: TRBV19; j_call: TRBJ1-2; clone_size: few; d_call: TRBD1; cdr3_aa: CASSRGQNYGYTF; cdr3_nt: TGTGCCAGTAGTAGGGGACAGAACTATGGCTACACCTTC
v_call: TRBV28; j_call: TRBJ1-2; clone_size: NA; d_call: NA; cdr3_aa: CASRDEGDGYTF; cdr3_nt: TGTGCCAGCAGGGATGAGGGGGATGGCTACACCTTC
v_call: TRBV7-2; j_call: TRBJ1-5; clone_size: NA; d_call: TRBD1; cdr3_aa: CASSLPGTGEQPQHF; cdr3_nt: TGTGCCAGCAGCTTACCCGGGACAGGGGAACAGCCCCAGCATTTT
v_call: TRBV21-1; j_call: TRBJ1-1; clone_size: NA; d_call: NA; cdr3_aa: CASSRTTAAGNTEAFF; cdr3_nt: TGTGCCAGCAGCAGAACCACCGCCGCCGGGAACACTGAAGCTTTCTTT
v_call: TRBV9; j_call: TRBJ2-3; clone_size: NA; d_call: TRBD2; cdr3_aa: CASSPEDRAGVDTQYF; cdr3_nt: TGTGCCAGCAGCCCAGAAGACCGAGCGGGAGTGGATACGCAGTATTTT
v_call: TRBV5-5; j_call: TRBJ1-5; clone_size: NA; d_call: NA; cdr3_aa: CASSFATEFNQPQHF; cdr3_nt: TGTGCCAGCAGCTTCGCGACAGAATTTAATCAGCCCCAGCATTTT
v_call: TRBV6-5; j_call: TRBJ2-1; clone_size: NA; d_call: TRBD2; cdr3_aa: CASSYGLASSYNEQFF; cdr3_nt: TGTGCCAGCAGTTACGGACTAGCGAGCTCCTACAATGAGCAGTTCTTC
v_call: TRBV7-9; j_call: TRBJ1-5; clone_size: NA; d_call: NA; cdr3_aa: CASSLGGDGGAQPQHF; cdr3_nt: TGTGCCAGCAGCTTAGGAGGGGACGGGGGGGCGCAGCCCCAGCATTTT
v_call: TRBV19; j_call: TRBJ1-2; clone_size: NA; d_call: TRBD1; cdr3_aa: CASSPHGQEFYGYTF; cdr3_nt: TGTGCCAGTAGTCCCCACGGACAGGAATTCTATGGCTACACCTTC
v_call: TRBV5-5; j_call: TRBJ2-6; clone_size: NA; d_call: NA; cdr3_aa: CASSLTIGSGANVLTF; cdr3_nt: TGTGCCAGCAGCTTGACTATTGGCTCTGGGGCCAACGTCCTGACTTTC
v_call: TRBV7-8; j_call: TRBJ1-2; clone_size: NA; d_call: NA; cdr3_aa: CASSLEGLAGYTF; cdr3_nt: TGTGCCAGCAGCTTAGAAGGACTTGCTGGCTACACCTTC
v_call: TRBV6-1; j_call: TRBJ1-2; clone_size: NA; d_call: NA; cdr3_aa: CASSEIPSKHGYTF; cdr3_nt: TGTGCCAGCAGTGAAATTCCGTCCAAGCATGGCTACACCTTC
v_call: TRBV6-5; j_call: TRBJ2-5; clone_size: NA; d_call: NA; cdr3_aa: CASSKIAAYQETQYF; cdr3_nt: TGTGCCAGCAGTAAGATAGCGGCGTACCAAGAGACCCAGTACTTC
v_call: TRBV7-3; j_call: TRBJ2-2; clone_size: NA; d_call: TRBD1; cdr3_aa: CASSFRRTGEVGELFF; cdr3_nt: TGTGCCAGCAGCTTTCGTCGGACAGGGGAAGTCGGGGAGCTGTTTTTT
v_call: TRBV6-5; j_call: TRBJ1-1; clone_size: NA; d_call: TRBD1; cdr3_aa: CASRIGQANTEAFF; cdr3_nt: TGTGCCAGCAGGATCGGACAGGCAAACACTGAAGCTTTCTTT
v_call: TRBV19; j_call: TRBJ1-5; clone_size: NA; d_call: NA; cdr3_aa: CASSIEDNNQPQHF; cdr3_nt: TGTGCCAGTAGTATAGAGGACAACAATCAGCCCCAGCATTTT
v_call: TRBV2; j_call: TRBJ2-4; clone_size: NA; d_call: NA; cdr3_aa: CASSPMGGLNIQYF; cdr3_nt: TGTGCCAGCAGTCCCATGGGCGGGTTGAACATTCAGTACTTC
v_call: TRBV6-6; j_call: TRBJ2-6; clone_size: NA; d_call: NA; cdr3_aa: CASGVRQGGANVLTF; cdr3_nt: TGTGCCAGCGGAGTTCGGCAGGGCGGGGCCAACGTCCTGACTTTC
v_call: TRBV27; j_call: TRBJ2-3; clone_size: NA; d_call: NA; cdr3_aa: CASSLRLTDTQYF; cdr3_nt: TGTGCCAGCAGCCTTAGACTCACAGATACGCAGTATTTT